This note documents a single T cell receptor beta chain sequence. Germline and junction disagree at one end, which may indicate a read error. This sample was included in a study of blood T cell repertoires in COVID-19. TCRdb's table, derived via immunoSEQ multiplex PCR, lists solely in-frame clones and lacks some. The sample lists tens of thousands of clones, approximately 88% occurring once. Sequenced: peripheral blood. This clonotype was obtained from a middle-aged man with active COVID-19.

CDR3 region: CSVEGHPF. In DNA form, the CDR3 reads TGCAGCGTTGAAGGGCATCCCTTT. The V call is TRBV29-1, the J call TRBJ1-1; D is undetermined. The length of the CDR3 is 8 residues. Germline CDR1 and CDR2: SQVTM and ANQGSEA.